This T cell receptor beta chain originates from a study of T cell changes during pregnancy in multiple sclerosis. The repertoire was sequenced with immunoSEQ multiplex PCR; TCRdb's copy has only in-frame clones and lacks some. This sample has 50,000 or so clones, with around 95% found just once. The sequenced sample was CD8+ T cells from peripheral blood mononuclear cells, obtained in the first trimester of pregnancy. The TCR was taken from a female donor with multiple sclerosis, enrolled in a pregnancy study.

The CDR3 nucleotides read TGTGCCAGCAGCGAATACTCGCGGTCTGAAGCTTTCTTT. Encoded protein: CASSEYSRSEAFF. This sequence joins TRBV11-2 and TRBJ1-1, with D uncertain. In germline, CDR1 is SGHAT, CDR2 FQNNGV. The ends were cut back, 5 bases at V and 6 bases at J, with 13 bases in the middle. The CDR3 covers 13 residues.